This T cell receptor beta chain originates from a study of identical twins. TCRdb reprocessed the 5' RACE reads with MiXCR, giving one entry per CDR3 protein. Altogether nearly 650,000 distinct CDR3 sequences are present, just over 7% being singletons, with the ten largest covering less than 2%. The ends were cut back, 4 bases at V and 4 bases at J, with 16 bases in the middle. The CDR3 length is 15 residues. These data also formed part of another study, on yellow fever vaccine responses in identical twins. That source notes: Reportedly, twins showed a vaccine T cell response that looked partly convergent and partly personalized.

The V gene is TRBV12-3 or TRBV12-4, the J gene TRBJ1-1, with a weak D call TRBD1 (6 bases). Sequenced sample: PBMCs. The sequence came from a young woman in good health. The CDR3 sequence is CASSSKRTVATEAFF. The CDR3 DNA reads as TGTGCCAGCAGTTCCAAACGGACAGTGGCCACTGAAGCTTTCTTT.